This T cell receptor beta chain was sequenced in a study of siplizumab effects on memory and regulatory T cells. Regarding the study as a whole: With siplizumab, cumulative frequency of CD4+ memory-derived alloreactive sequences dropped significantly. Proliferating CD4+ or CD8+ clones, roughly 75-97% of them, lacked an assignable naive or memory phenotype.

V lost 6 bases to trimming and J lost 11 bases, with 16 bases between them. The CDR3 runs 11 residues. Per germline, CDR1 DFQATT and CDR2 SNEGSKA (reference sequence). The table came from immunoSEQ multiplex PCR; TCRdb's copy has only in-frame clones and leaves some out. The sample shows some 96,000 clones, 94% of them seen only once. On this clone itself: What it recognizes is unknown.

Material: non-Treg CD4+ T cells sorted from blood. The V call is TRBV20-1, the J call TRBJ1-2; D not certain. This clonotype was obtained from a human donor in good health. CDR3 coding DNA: TGCAGTGCCGCCCCGTCCCGACGGTACACCTTC. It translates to CSAAPSRRYTF.